This paragraph reports one TCR beta chain. Its antigen is still unknown. The data derive from a study of T cell responses to AZD1222 COVID-19 vaccine. Study observations and caveats: Baseline seropositives among AZD1222 recipients totaled only five to seven. The donor cohort was predominantly white British with a female majority, and clonal diversity may have been underestimated.

Produced via immunoSEQ multiplex PCR; TCRdb's table is partial and in-frame only. The profile covers 60,000 to 75,000 clones, with about four fifths appearing a single time and roughly 6% taken by the ten largest. The input for sequencing was peripheral blood, taken 28 days after the second AZD1222 dose. The TCR originated in an adult who received the AZD1222 COVID-19 vaccine.

CDR3 amino acids: CASRRGVEEQYF. CDR3 coding DNA: TGCGCCAGCAGGAGAGGGGTCGAGGAGCAGTACTTC. This chain uses TRBV10-2 with TRBJ2-7; D is possibly TRBD1 or TRBD2 (5 bases each). Germline V lookup: CDR1 WSHSY, CDR2 SAAADI. The V gene lost 6 bases and the J gene lost 7 bases, with 13 bases spanning the gap. The CDR3 length is 12 residues.